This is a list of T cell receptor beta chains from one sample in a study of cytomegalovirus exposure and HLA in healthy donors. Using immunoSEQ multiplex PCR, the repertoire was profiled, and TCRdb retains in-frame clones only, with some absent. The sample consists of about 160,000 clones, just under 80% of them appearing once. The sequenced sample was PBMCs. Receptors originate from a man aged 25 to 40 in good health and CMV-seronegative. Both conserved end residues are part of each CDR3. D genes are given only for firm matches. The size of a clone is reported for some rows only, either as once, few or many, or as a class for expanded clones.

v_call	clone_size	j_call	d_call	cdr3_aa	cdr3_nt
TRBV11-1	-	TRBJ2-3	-	CATTSWSTDTQYF	TGTGCCACCACCAGTTGGAGCACAGATACGCAGTATTTT
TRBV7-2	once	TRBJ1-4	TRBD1	CASSLGGTGISEKLFF	TGTGCCAGCAGCTTAGGGGGGACAGGGATAAGTGAAAAACTGTTTTTT
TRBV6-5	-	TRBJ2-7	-	CASRDQGVPTYEQYF	TGTGCCAGCAGGGATCAGGGCGTACCAACCTACGAGCAGTACTTC
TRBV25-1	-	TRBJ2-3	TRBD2	CASSALTSGVFDTQYF	TGTGCCAGCAGTGCACTGACTAGCGGGGTCTTTGATACGCAGTATTTT
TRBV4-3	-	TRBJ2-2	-	CASSQDRAGWTGELFF	TGCGCCAGCAGCCAAGACAGGGCGGGATGGACCGGGGAGCTGTTTTTT
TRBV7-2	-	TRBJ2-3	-	CASSLGANRGTDTQYF	TGTGCCAGCAGCTTAGGAGCAAATAGAGGAACAGATACGCAGTATTTT
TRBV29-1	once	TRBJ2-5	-	CSVDPHDQETQYF	TGCAGCGTTGACCCACACGACCAAGAGACCCAGTACTTC
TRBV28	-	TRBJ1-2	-	CASSPRQVNYGYTF	TGTGCCAGCAGTCCCCGACAGGTAAACTATGGCTACACCTTC
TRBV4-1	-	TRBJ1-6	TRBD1	CASSQDSALNRGYNSPLHF	TGCGCCAGCAGCCAAGATTCGGCCCTAAACAGGGGGTATAATTCACCCCTCCACTTT
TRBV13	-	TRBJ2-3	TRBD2	CASSPTVSGGSTDTQYF	TGTGCCAGCAGCCCGACAGTCAGCGGGGGAAGCACAGATACGCAGTATTTT
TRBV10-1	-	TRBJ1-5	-	CASSPRGSNQPQHF	TGCGCCAGCAGCCCTCGGGGTAGCAATCAGCCCCAGCATTTT
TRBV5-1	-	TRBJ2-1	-	CASSLVGEGRYEQFF	TGCGCCAGCAGCTTGGTGGGAGAGGGCCGCTATGAGCAGTTCTTC
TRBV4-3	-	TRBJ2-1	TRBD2	CASSQGRLAGGYNEQFF	TGCGCCAGCAGCCAAGGGAGACTAGCGGGGGGGTACAATGAGCAGTTCTTC
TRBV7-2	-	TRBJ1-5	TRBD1	CASSSRTGHQPQHF	TGTGCCAGCAGCTCGAGGACAGGGCATCAGCCCCAGCATTTT
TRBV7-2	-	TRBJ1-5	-	CASSLRDKNQPQHF	TGTGCCAGCAGCTTACGGGACAAGAATCAGCCCCAGCATTTT
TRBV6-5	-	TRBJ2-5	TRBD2	CASSQLAGGPKTQYF	TGTGCCAGCAGCCAACTAGCGGGAGGGCCGAAGACCCAGTACTTC
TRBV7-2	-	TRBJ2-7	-	CASSLAYPDSPQYF	TGTGCCAGCAGCTTAGCGTACCCGGACAGCCCACAGTACTTC
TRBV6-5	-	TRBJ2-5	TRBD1	CASSKLQGAGETQYF	TGTGCCAGCAGTAAACTACAGGGGGCCGGAGAGACCCAGTACTTC
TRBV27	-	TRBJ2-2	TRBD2	CASSLRLAGGAGELFF	TGTGCCAGCAGTTTAAGACTAGCGGGGGGAGCGGGGGAGCTGTTTTTT
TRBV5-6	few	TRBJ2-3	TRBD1	CASRAKGQVERDTQYF	TGTGCCAGCAGGGCTAAGGGACAGGTAGAGAGAGATACGCAGTATTTT
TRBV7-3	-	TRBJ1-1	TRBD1	CASSSPRDRARKAFF	TGTGCCAGCAGCTCCCCCCGGGACAGGGCTCGGAAAGCTTTCTTT
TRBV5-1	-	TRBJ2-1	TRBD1	CASTYGTASYNEQFF	TGCGCCAGCACCTATGGGACAGCTTCGTACAATGAGCAGTTCTTC
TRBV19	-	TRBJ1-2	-	CASSIVESPYGYTF	TGTGCCAGTAGTATAGTCGAGAGCCCCTATGGCTACACCTTC
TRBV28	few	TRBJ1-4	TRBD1	CASSLMPGQGEEKLFF	TGTGCCAGCAGTTTAATGCCGGGACAGGGGGAAGAAAAACTGTTTTTT
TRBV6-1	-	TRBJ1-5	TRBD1	CASSELTGSYQPQHF	TGTGCCAGCAGTGAATTGACAGGGTCGTATCAGCCCCAGCATTTT
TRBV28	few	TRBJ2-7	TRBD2	CARSWAGRYTYEQYF	TGTGCCAGATCCTGGGCCGGGAGGTACACCTACGAGCAGTACTTC
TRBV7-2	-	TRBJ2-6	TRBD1	CASSLWDRGSSGANVLTF	TGTGCCAGCAGCCTTTGGGACAGGGGCAGCTCTGGGGCCAACGTCCTGACTTTC
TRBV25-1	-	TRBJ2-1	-	CASSEFKRASYNEQFF	TGTGCCAGCAGTGAATTTAAGCGGGCCTCCTACAATGAGCAGTTCTTC
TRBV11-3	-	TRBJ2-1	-	CASSLGLSYNEQFF	TGTGCCAGCAGCTTAGGACTCAGCTACAATGAGCAGTTCTTC
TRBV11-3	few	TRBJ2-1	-	CASSAASWYEQFF	TGTGCCAGCTCGGCGGCTAGCTGGTATGAGCAGTTCTTC
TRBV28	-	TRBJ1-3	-	CASTEGSSGNTIYF	TGTGCCAGCACGGAGGGGAGCTCTGGAAACACCATATATTTT
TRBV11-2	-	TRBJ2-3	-	CASSFTTSRDTQYF	TGTGCCAGCAGCTTCACGACTAGTAGGGATACGCAGTATTTT
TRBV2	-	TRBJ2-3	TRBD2	CASSGSLAGEFSDTQYF	TGTGCCAGCAGTGGTTCTCTTGCGGGGGAATTCTCAGATACGCAGTATTTT
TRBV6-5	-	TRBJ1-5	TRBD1	CASSYGDRDQPQHF	TGTGCCAGCAGTTACGGGGACAGAGATCAGCCCCAGCATTTT
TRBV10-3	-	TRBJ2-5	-	CAISRETQETQYF	TGTGCCATCAGCAGGGAAACCCAAGAGACCCAGTACTTC
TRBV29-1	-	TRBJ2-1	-	CSVAKSDNEQFF	TGCAGCGTCGCAAAGTCGGACAATGAGCAGTTCTTC
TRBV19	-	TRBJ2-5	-	CASSPLSGQETQYF	TGTGCCAGTAGTCCACTAAGCGGGCAAGAGACCCAGTACTTC
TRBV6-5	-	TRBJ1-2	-	CASSYSIWGDGYTF	TGTGCCAGCAGTTACTCTATTTGGGGGGATGGCTACACCTTC
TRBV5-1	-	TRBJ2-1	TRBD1	CASSLPQGAIFHEQFF	TGCGCCAGCAGCTTACCACAGGGGGCAATCTTCCATGAGCAGTTCTTC
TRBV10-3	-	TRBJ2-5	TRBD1	CATGQQETQYF	TGTGCCACGGGACAGCAAGAGACCCAGTACTTC
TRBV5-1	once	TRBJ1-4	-	CASSQGLGTNEKLFF	TGCGCCAGCAGCCAGGGGTTGGGAACTAATGAAAAACTGTTTTTT
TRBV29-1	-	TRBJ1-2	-	CSVGQDGYTF	TGCAGCGTTGGACAGGATGGCTACACCTTC
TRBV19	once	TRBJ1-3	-	CASSMIRGNSGNTIYF	TGTGCCAGTAGTATGATCCGGGGGAACTCTGGAAACACCATATATTTT
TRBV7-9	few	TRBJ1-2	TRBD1	CASSQNRGSNYGYTF	TGTGCCAGCAGCCAAAACAGGGGGTCAAACTATGGCTACACCTTC
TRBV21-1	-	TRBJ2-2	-	CASSQDRGTNTGELFF	TGTGCCAGCAGCCAGGACAGGGGGACGAACACCGGGGAGCTGTTTTTT
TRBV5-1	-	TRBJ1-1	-	CASSYRVLNTEAFF	TGCGCCAGCAGCTACAGGGTTTTGAACACTGAAGCTTTCTTT
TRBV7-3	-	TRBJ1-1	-	CASSLTRRDEAFF	TGTGCCAGCAGCTTAACCAGGCGGGATGAAGCTTTCTTT